Each of the 22 T cell receptor beta chains below was sequenced from the same sample in a study of metastatic and nonmetastatic thyroid tumors. No patient had received any treatment before thyroid surgery. TCRdb reanalyzed the PCR reads with MiXCR. Here the sample spans some 33,000 clones, approximately 10% being singletons. Sequenced: blood. The source of these receptors is a female donor with papillary thyroid cancer or a benign thyroid nodule (not recorded which). Some clones in this sample may be carry-over from other donors' samples.

In its sample, this clone was seen many times. This chain uses TRBV4-3 with TRBJ2-7; perhaps TRBD1 as D (5 bases). Germline V gene data show CDR1 as LGHNA and CDR2 as YSLEER. The V end was cut by 2 bases, the J end by 6 bases, with 17 bases between. CDR3 length: 15 amino acids. As DNA, the CDR3 is TGCGCCAGCAGCCAACTGCCCCCAGGGCAGGGCGAGCAGTACTTC. Its protein is CASSQLPPGQGEQYF.

This clone occurred many times. The rearrangement uses TRBV11-2 and TRBJ2-7, with D maybe TRBD1 (5 bases). The germline gives CDR1 SGHAT, CDR2 FQNNGV. Deletions cut 3 bases from V and 3 bases from J, with 21 bases between. The CDR3 runs to 17 residues. CDR3 DNA: TGTGCCAGCAGCTTGGGCCAGGGATACCTTCGCGACTACGAGCAGTACTTC. Amino acid sequence: CASSLGQGYLRDYEQYF.

This clone was seen repeatedly, ten times or more. The chain is built from TRBV28 and TRBJ2-3, with D uncertain. Germline V lookup: CDR1 MDHEN, CDR2 SYDVKM. Trimming left V 2 bases short and J 4 bases short, with 13 bases between. This CDR3 has 15 residues. The CDR3 loop is CASSLTLSGPDTQYF. CDR3 nucleotide sequence: TGTGCCAGCAGTTTAACGCTTTCTGGGCCAGATACGCAGTATTTT.

V usage is TRBV19 and J usage is TRBJ1-1, with 7 bases lining up with TRBD1. The CDR3 totals 18 residues. Germline V gene sequence: CDR1 LNHDA, CDR2 SQIVND (reference sequence). V was clipped by 3 bases and J by 1 base; unmatched bases: 14. The CDR3 coding sequence is TGTGCCAGTAGTATCGACAGGGTAGGAGAAAAGAGGAACACTGAAGCTTTCTTT. Its protein is CASSIDRVGEKRNTEAFF. The variable domain in full, with the rest retrieved from reference TRBV19 and TRBJ1-1, is DGGITQSPKYLFRKEGQNVTLSCEQNLNHDAMYWYRQDPGQGLRLIYYSQIVNDFQKGDIAEGYSVSREKKESFPLTVTSAQKNPTAFYLCASSIDRVGEKRNTEAFFGQGTRLTVV.

This clone has ten or more counts. The chain combines TRBV6-1 with TRBJ2-4; 7 nucleotides match TRBD2. The germline CDR1 and CDR2 sequences are MNHNS and SASEGT. Trimming at V came to 3 bases and at J to 1 base, leaving 9 bases not matched to a gene. The CDR3 loop spans 17 amino acids. CDR3 residues: CASSDKMGGRAKNIQYF. The CDR3 nucleotides read TGTGCCAGCAGTGATAAAATGGGAGGGAGGGCCAAAAACATTCAGTACTTC.

This clone has at least ten counts. Here the CDR3 reads CASGREPGEQYF. Written as DNA, the CDR3 is TGTGCCAGCGGCCGGGAGCCTGGCGAGCAGTACTTC. The rearrangement joins TRBV2 to TRBJ2-7, with a tentative D call TRBD2 (6 bases). V lost 8 bases, J lost 6 bases, and 14 bases lay in between. This CDR3 has 12 residues. Germline V gene data show CDR1 as SNHLY and CDR2 as FYNNEI. Supplemented by reference TRBV2 and TRBJ2-7, the full variable domain reads EPEVTQTPSHQVTQMGQEVILRCVPISNHLYFYWYRQILGQKVEFLVSFYNNEISEKSEIFDDQFSVERPDGSNFTLKIRSTKLEDSAMYFCASGREPGEQYFGPGTRLTVT.

This clone showed up many times. The chain is built from TRBV11-2 and TRBJ2-2; D is unresolved. Trimming cost V 2 bases and J 0 bases, with 1 base left between them. Germline CDR1 SGHAT, CDR2 FQNNGV. This CDR3 is built from 13 residues. CDR3 sequence (DNA): TGTGCCAGCAGCTTAACGAACACCGGGGAGCTGTTTTTT. Residues: CASSLTNTGELFF.

This clone came up many times. The rearrangement links TRBV4-1 to TRBJ1-1, with D unclear. Germline V gives CDR1 MGHRA, CDR2 YSYEKL. CDR3 length equals 17 residues. V lost 3 bases and J lost 1, with 18 bases in between. CDR3 sequence (DNA): TGCGCCAGCAGCCACCCGGGAGCCCCGGAGAGGAACACTGAAGCTTTCTTT. Translating it yields CASSHPGAPERNTEAFF.

The CDR3 is CASSIRGGGTDTQYF. CDR3 coding DNA: TGTGCCAGCAGTATCCGGGGGGGTGGCACAGATACGCAGTATTTT. The V gene is TRBV6-4, the J gene TRBJ2-3; the match to TRBD2 covers 8 bases. The CDR3 runs to 15 residues. Germline V gene sequence: CDR1 MRHNA, CDR2 SNTAGT. With 5 bases clipped from V and 1 base from J, the junction kept 5 bases outside the gene matches.

There are many counts of this clone. This chain uses TRBV19 with TRBJ1-5, with D unclear. This CDR3 has 13 amino acids. CDR1 LNHDA and CDR2 SQIVND come from the germline V gene (reference sequence). Trimming shortened V by 11 bases and J by 2 bases, and 13 bases separated the two germline ends. CDR3 in DNA: TGTGCCTCGTCTGAGGAAGGCAATCAGCCCCAGCATTTT. Its protein product is CASSEEGNQPQHF.

This clone was recorded many times. The chain is built from TRBV15 and TRBJ1-5; D is unresolved. Germline V gene data show CDR1 as LNHNV and CDR2 as YYDKDF (reference sequence). V dropped 0 bases and J dropped 11 bases, with 14 bases sitting between them. This CDR3 has 14 amino acids. CDR3 sequence: CATSRDGGFPTQHF. In DNA form, the CDR3 reads TGTGCCACCAGCAGAGATGGAGGGTTCCCGACCCAGCATTTT.

This clone appeared many times. The V call is TRBV20-1, the J call TRBJ1-1; 8 bases agree with TRBD1. CDR3 size: 14 residues. Germline trimming cut 4 bases from V and 5 bases from J; bases unmatched to any gene: 9. CDR1 and CDR2 (germline): DFQATT, SNEGSKA (reference sequence). The CDR3 spells CSAMGDRGGTEAFF. The CDR3 DNA is TGCAGTGCTATGGGTGACAGGGGAGGGACTGAAGCTTTCTTT.

This clone was picked up many times. The chain combines TRBV11-2 with TRBJ2-1, with 8 bases aligning to TRBD2. This CDR3 comprises 15 residues. The ends lost 1 base at V and 9 bases at J; junction bases unmatched: 8. Germline CDR1 and CDR2: SGHAT and FQNNGV. CDR3 coding DNA: TGTGCCAGCAGCTTAGTCTCCCCCCTAGCGGGTGAGCAGTTCTTC. This sequence encodes CASSLVSPLAGEQFF.

Ten or more counts support this clone. The CDR3 coding sequence is TGTGCCAGCAGCCTATCTCGCGGGGAAGCTTTCTTT. Translating gives CASSLSRGEAFF. This chain uses TRBV7-9 with TRBJ1-1; D is undetermined. Germline V gene lookup returns CDR1 SEHNR and CDR2 FQNEAQ (reference sequence). Trimming took 5 bases from V and 8 from J, leaving 12 bases between them. The CDR3 is 12 residues long.

This clone has only a few counts. Since the CDR3 does not end with the conserved phenylalanine or tryptophan, this likely comes from a read error. Because the CDR3's place on the DNA is in doubt, the DNA is left out and the CDR3 is given as listed by TCRdb. The CDR3 loop is CASSESPRGYKIDTL. The V gene is TRBV10-1, the J gene TRBJ1-2; the DNA was not used to check the table's D call, TRBD1. The germline gives CDR1 WNHNN, CDR2 SYGVQD (reference sequence). The CDR3 is 15 residues long, ends included.

This clone has at least ten counts. This chain links TRBV19 with TRBJ2-7; perhaps TRBD2 as D (6 bases). Between the trimmed V and J ends, which lost 6 bases and 3 bases, there was a span of 15 bases. The CDR3 loop spans 14 amino acids. Germline V gene lookup returns CDR1 LNHDA and CDR2 SQIVND (reference sequence). This CDR3 reads CASSRDSSLYEQYF. CDR3 nucleotides: TGTGCCAGTAGCAGGGACTCAAGCCTCTACGAGCAGTACTTC.

At least ten counts were recorded for this clone. This chain uses TRBV18 with TRBJ2-1, with D possibly matching TRBD2 (5 bases). V lost 1 base, J lost 5 bases, and 12 bases lay in between. The CDR3 sequence is 15 residues long. Germline V gene data show CDR1 as KGHSH and CDR2 as LQKENI. In nucleotides, the CDR3 is TGTGCCAGCTCACCACTACTAGAAAGAAACAATGAGCAGTTCTTC. Translating it yields CASSPLLERNNEQFF.

The sample holds many counts of this clone. The chain combines TRBV4-1 with TRBJ2-3; no firm D call. CDR1 is MGHRA and CDR2 is YSYEKL in the germline V gene. V gave up 4 bases and J gave up 6 bases, with 14 bases separating them. This CDR3 is 14 amino acids long. DNA for the CDR3: TGCGCCAGCAGCCCGCGCGCCGAACAGGATACGCAGTATTTT. The encoded protein is CASSPRAEQDTQYF.

This sequence joins TRBV6-1 and TRBJ1-2, with unresolved D. Trimming took 3 bases from V and 2 from J, leaving 1 base between them. Germline values: CDR1 MNHNS, CDR2 SASEGT. CDR3 length: 11 amino acids. The CDR3 bases are TGTGCCAGCAGTGACAACTATGGCTACACCTTC. Encoded protein: CASSDNYGYTF.

Comments on this clone: Mismatch with germline at one junction end may stem from a read error. The chain has TRBV18 and TRBJ2-7, with 9 positions matching TRBD2. Germline CDR1 reads KGHSH; CDR2 reads LQKENI. This CDR3 spans 16 amino acids. Here the CDR3 reads CANSPLKSGRSYEQYF. The CDR3 bases are TGTGCCAACTCACCACTGAAGAGCGGGAGGTCCTACGAGCAGTACTTC.

This clone showed up many times. The chain combines TRBV28 with TRBJ2-7, with D possibly being TRBD1 (6 bases). V was pared by 1 base and J by 4 bases, with 11 bases between. The CDR3 length is 14 residues. Per the germline V gene, CDR1 is MDHEN and CDR2 is SYDVKM. CDR3 nucleotides: TGTGCCAGCAGTTTATCGGCCAGGGGTTACGAGCAGTACTTC. It yields the protein CASSLSARGYEQYF.

This clone was found many times. V is TRBV19 and J is TRBJ1-5; D perhaps matches TRBD1 (6 bases). Germline-derived CDR1 and CDR2 are LNHDA and SQIVND (reference sequence). Trimming stripped 3 bases from V and 2 bases from J, with 17 bases between. This CDR3 comprises 17 residues. The CDR3 region is CASSMVASRTGNQPQHF. The CDR3 DNA is TGTGCCAGTAGTATGGTCGCCTCACGGACAGGCAATCAGCCCCAGCATTTT.